This TCR beta chain was sequenced for a study of T-cell memory formation after mild COVID-19. For the study at large: TCR clusters mostly belonged to single donors. Study-wide findings and caveats: Mainly in CM and EM were contracting CD4+ clones; CD8+ were in EMRA.

Constant-segment-primed 5'RACE gave TCR alpha and TCR beta cDNA libraries with sample barcodes and UMIs. TCRdb processed the 5' RACE reads anew with MiXCR; each CDR3 protein has one entry. The sample includes fewer than 140,000 distinct CDR3 sequences, under 15% of them seen just once. Comment on this clonotype: The antigen remains unidentified.

The V end was cut by 8 bases, the J end by 4 bases, with 22 bases between. CDR1 and CDR2 from the germline V gene are LNHDA and SQIVND (reference sequence). The CDR3 totals 16 residues. The clonotype comes from an adult woman who had mild COVID-19 (a few samples of this study predate the infection). Cell type and time point are not known. The gene calls are TRBV19 and TRBJ2-3; D is possibly TRBD1 or TRBD2 (5 bases each). The sample was PBMCs or a T cell subset sorted from them (not recorded which). The CDR3 DNA follows: TGTGCCAGTTCTTTCACTAGGGGAGAAGGTGCAGATACGCAGTATTTT. This sequence encodes CASSFTRGEGADTQYF. Using reference TRBV19 and TRBJ2-3 for the parts outside the CDR3, the full variable domain is DGGITQSPKYLFRKEGQNVTLSCEQNLNHDAMYWYRQDPGQGLRLIYYSQIVNDFQKGDIAEGYSVSREKKESFPLTVTSAQKNPTAFYLCASSFTRGEGADTQYFGPGTRLTVL.